This T cell receptor (beta chain) was recovered during a study of T-cell memory formation after mild COVID-19. After removal of 6 bases from V and 4 bases from J, the junction contained 10 bases not matched to a gene. Germline V gene lookup returns CDR1 LNHDA and CDR2 SQIVND (reference sequence). The CDR3 is 16 residues long. Broader study findings: Second-wave clones that peaked on day 37 lacked confirmed SARS-CoV-2 specificity.

TCRdb itself ran the 5' RACE reads through MiXCR, one entry per CDR3 protein. This table holds approximately 190,000 distinct CDR3 sequences, approximately 20% found once. Comments on this clonotype: Its antigen is undetermined.

This rearrangement joins TRBV19 to TRBJ1-3, with 9 bases matching TRBD1. This receptor was taken from an adult woman who had mild COVID-19 (a few samples of this study predate the infection). Cell type and time point are not known. What was sequenced was PBMCs or a T cell subset sorted from them (not recorded which). The CDR3 loop reads CASRAGTGFGGNTIYF. The CDR3 nucleotides are TGTGCCAGTAGGGCCGGGACAGGGTTCGGAGGAAACACCATATATTTT.